In its sample, the clone carrying this TCR beta chain was seen once. The data stem from a study of shared clonotypes between healthy human individuals. Study-level background: Serving as donors were two women and three men, whose ages spanned 18 to 49.

This CDR3 is 12 amino acids long. In germline, CDR1 is MNHEY, CDR2 SVGAGI. Trimming pared 5 bases from V and 6 bases from J, leaving 7 bases between. Genomic DNA belonging to each subset was distributed in equal measure over several immunoSEQ plates. Sequenced by immunoSEQ multiplex PCR; TCRdb stores in-frame clones only, minus some. The data contain about 980,000 clones, more than 75% of them singletons. The chain uses TRBV6-5 and TRBJ2-2; D not resolved. The sequencing input was memory CD4+ T cells sorted from blood. As for subset: CD45RA-negative fraction. This receptor was taken from a man aged 18 to 30 in good health. The CDR3 nucleotides read TGTGCCAGCAGTCGGCTGGCCGGGGAGCTGTTTTTT. It translates to CASSRLAGELFF.